This TCR beta chain was identified in a study of CD8+CD57+ T cells in acquired aplastic anemia. Overall study results and limits: Patients and controls had CD8+ Simpson's diversity values that were not significantly distinct.

Germline trimming cut 0 bases from V and 4 bases from J; bases unmatched to any gene: 6. This CDR3 contains 15 residues. CDR1 is GTSNPN, CDR2 SVGIG, per germline (reference sequence). Both TCR beta VDJ combination and CDR3 sequence profiling were carried out. Genomic DNA was the template for this profiling. TCRdb called the reads again in MiXCR, with one record for every CDR3 protein. The sample has 150,000 to 200,000 distinct CDR3 sequences, about 64% seen once. This clonotype occurred many times. Its specificity is unknown. The specimen sequenced was sorted CD4+, CD8+, or CD8+CD57+ T cells (not recorded which) from PBMCs. The chain joins TRBV30 to TRBJ2-5, with TRBD2 matching over 9 bases. The receptor's source is a human donor in good health. The CDR3 protein is CAWSVLAGEGETQYF. The CDR3 DNA is TGTGCCTGGAGTGTTTTAGCGGGGGAGGGAGAGACCCAGTACTTC. Full variable domain (outside the CDR3, taken from reference TRBV30 and TRBJ2-5): SQTIHQWPATLVQPVGSPLSLECTVEGTSNPNLYWYRQAAGRGLQLLFYSVGIGQISSEVPQNLSASRPQDRQFILSSKKLLLSDSGFYLCAWSVLAGEGETQYFGPGTRLLVL.